Presented here are 16 T cell receptor beta chains from one specimen sequenced in a study of regulatory T cells in long-lasting Graves disease. Researchers made TCR beta libraries by using iRepertoire HTBI primers and running Arm-PCR on CDR3 regions. TCRdb reanalysed the multiplex PCR reads using MiXCR and keeps one entry per CDR3 protein. Of over 200,000 distinct CDR3 sequences in the sample, 18% were seen once. Time point noted: newly diagnosed GD, antithyroid drugs for less than 3 months. PBMC-derived RNA was used for the TCR library. This same sample was also taken into another study, of T cells in Graves' hyperthyroidism and ophthalmopathy.

Sequencing used peripheral blood mononuclear cells (PBMCs), obtained at new diagnosis, from a patient treated with antithyroid drugs. These TCRs come from a young woman with Graves disease.

The rearrangement uses TRBV9 and TRBJ2-3, with D perhaps TRBD1 or TRBD2 (6 bases each). Germline V gene sequence: CDR1 SGDLS, CDR2 YYNGEE. V shed 4 bases and J shed 1 base, with 22 bases lying between them. The CDR3 spans 18 residues. The CDR3 is CASSPRHLGGGGTDTQYF. The CDR3 DNA reads TGTGCCAGCAGCCCCCGCCATCTCGGGGGCGGGGGCACAGATACGCAGTATTTT. Together with reference TRBV9 and TRBJ2-3, the CDR3 gives the full variable domain: DSGVTQTPKHLITATGQRVTLRCSPRSGDLSVYWYQQSLDQGLQFLIQYYNGEERAKGNILERFSAQQFPDLHSELNLSSLELGDSALYFCASSPRHLGGGGTDTQYFGPGTRLTVL.

This clonotype was counted only a few times. This chain links TRBV19 with TRBJ1-5; maybe TRBD1 (6 bases). CDR1 and CDR2 from the germline V gene are LNHDA and SQIVND (reference sequence). This CDR3 region has 16 residues. Between the trimmed V and J ends, which lost 4 bases and 5 bases, there was a span of 18 bases. The CDR3 sequence is CASSTLRGAGDQPQHF. CDR3 DNA: TGTGCCAGTAGTACCCTTCGGGGGGCAGGGGATCAGCCCCAGCATTTT.

This clonotype was counted ten times or more. The rearrangement joins TRBV12-3 or TRBV12-4 to TRBJ1-5, with D perhaps TRBD1 (6 bases). V lost 6 bases and J lost 4, with 10 bases in between. There are 13 residues in the CDR3. Here the CDR3 reads CASSKDRNQPQHF. The CDR3 DNA follows: TGTGCCAGCAGCAAGGACAGAAATCAGCCCCAGCATTTT.

This clonotype showed up many times. This chain links TRBV6-1 with TRBJ2-7, with 9 bases identical to TRBD2. V dropped 5 bases and J dropped 3; count of bases not matched to a gene: 11. This CDR3 spans 16 amino acids. CDR1 and CDR2 (germline): MNHNS, SASEGT. CDR3 sequence reads: CASSISGTSLFYEQYF. The CDR3 DNA is TGTGCCAGCAGTATCTCCGGGACTAGCCTTTTCTACGAGCAGTACTTC.

The V and J genes are TRBV18 and TRBJ1-2; the D is unclear. Trimming shortened V by 2 bases and J by 2 bases, and 21 bases separated the two germline ends. This CDR3 is built from 18 residues. Germline values: CDR1 KGHSH, CDR2 LQKENI. CDR3 sequence (DNA): TGTGCCAGCTCACCAACGGCTCCCACCACTCGGTCGAACTATGGCTACACCTTC. This translates into CASSPTAPTTRSNYGYTF. Full variable domain (outside the CDR3, taken from reference TRBV18 and TRBJ1-2): NAGVMQNPRHLVRRRGQEARLRCSPMKGHSHVYWYRQLPEEGLKFMVYLQKENIIDESGMPKERFSAEFPKEGPSILRIQQVVRGDSAAYFCASSPTAPTTRSNYGYTFGSGTRLTVV.

This clonotype turned up a few times. A much larger clonotype is one base distant, so this may be a read error. Since no conserved phenylalanine or tryptophan closes the CDR3, a read error is the likely cause. This chain links TRBV9 with TRBJ1-6; no firm D call. The germline V gene encodes CDR1 SGDLS and CDR2 YYNGEE. The CDR3 has 16 residues. Trimming removed 6 bases at V and 5 bases at J, with 18 bases between. This CDR3 is CASTTGAQLNNSPLHL. The CDR3 DNA follows: TGTGCCAGCACCACTGGAGCCCAGCTAAATAATTCACCCCTCCACCTT.

This clonotype was detected many times. The gene calls are TRBV7-9 and TRBJ2-3, with D perhaps matching TRBD2 (5 bases). There are 18 residues in the CDR3. V lost 0 bases and J lost 1, with 17 bases in between. Germline values: CDR1 SEHNR, CDR2 FQNEAQ (reference sequence). Here the CDR3 DNA reads TGTGCCAGCAGCTTAGCAGAAAGAGGGTTAGATGGCACAGATACGCAGTATTTT. Encoded protein: CASSLAERGLDGTDTQYF.

This sequence joins TRBV19 and TRBJ1-3; 8 nucleotides agree with TRBD1. CDR1 and CDR2 (germline): LNHDA, SQIVND (reference sequence). With V trimmed by 4 bases and J by 0 bases, 11 bases remained unmatched. The CDR3 totals 18 residues. CDR3 protein: CASSTTGAPSISGNTIYF. The CDR3 DNA sequence: TGTGCCAGTAGTACGACAGGGGCCCCCTCCATCTCTGGAAACACCATATATTTT.

At least ten counts were recorded for this clonotype. The V gene is TRBV19, the J gene TRBJ2-3; D is unresolved. This CDR3 comprises 12 residues. Trimming removed 6 bases from V and 4 bases from J, with 8 bases in between. From germline, CDR1 is LNHDA and CDR2 SQIVND (reference sequence). CDR3 region: CASSPTADTQYF. For the CDR3, the DNA is TGTGCCAGTAGCCCTACCGCAGATACGCAGTATTTT.

In this sample, this clonotype turned up many times. The chain employs TRBV6-1 and TRBJ2-1; 10 bases match TRBD2. The CDR3 runs 14 residues. With V trimmed by 1 base and J by 8 bases, 2 bases remained unmatched. Germline V gene sequence: CDR1 MNHNS, CDR2 SASEGT. This chain's CDR3 is CASSEVLAGDEQFF. CDR3 bases: TGTGCCAGCAGTGAAGTGCTAGCGGGGGATGAGCAGTTCTTC.

This clonotype was found a few times. The chain is built from TRBV19 and TRBJ2-1, with TRBD2 matching 11 bases. J was trimmed by 7 bases and V by 7 bases; bases with no gene match: 9. CDR1 LNHDA and CDR2 SQIVND come from the germline V gene (reference sequence). This CDR3 has 15 amino acids. The CDR3 nucleotides are TGTGCCAGTACCCTTAGCGGGGGGGCGTTTAATGAGCAGTTCTTC. Protein: CASTLSGGAFNEQFF. The whole variable domain, filled in from reference TRBV19 and TRBJ2-1, reads DGGITQSPKYLFRKEGQNVTLSCEQNLNHDAMYWYRQDPGQGLRLIYYSQIVNDFQKGDIAEGYSVSREKKESFPLTVTSAQKNPTAFYLCASTLSGGAFNEQFFGPGTRLTVL.

In its sample, this clonotype was seen many times. This chain uses TRBV7-9 with TRBJ1-2; a possible D gene is TRBD1 (6 bases). Germline-derived CDR1 and CDR2 are SEHNR and FQNEAQ (reference sequence). The V and J ends lost 5 bases and 3 bases respectively, with 13 bases between them. CDR3 length: 14 amino acids. The CDR3 loop reads CASSHRTEHYGYTF. CDR3 sequence (DNA): TGTGCCAGCAGCCACCGGACAGAGCACTATGGCTACACCTTC.

The chain is built from TRBV18 and TRBJ1-2, with D possibly being TRBD1 (6 bases). CDR3 length: 14 amino acids. V was cut by 0 bases and J by 2 bases, with 7 bases left in between. The germline V gene encodes CDR1 KGHSH and CDR2 LQKENI. The CDR3 DNA sequence: TGTGCCAGCTCACCACCGCAGGGGAACTATGGCTACACCTTC. It is translated as CASSPPQGNYGYTF. The full variable domain, with the rest looked up from reference TRBV18 and TRBJ1-2, is NAGVMQNPRHLVRRRGQEARLRCSPMKGHSHVYWYRQLPEEGLKFMVYLQKENIIDESGMPKERFSAEFPKEGPSILRIQQVVRGDSAAYFCASSPPQGNYGYTFGSGTRLTVV.

This clonotype was detected ten times or more. V gene TRBV11-2 combines with J gene TRBJ2-1, with 9 bases fitting TRBD2. This CDR3 is built from 15 residues. V lost 0 bases to trimming and J lost 9 bases; unmatched junction nucleotides: 6. The germline V gene has CDR1 SGHAT and CDR2 FQNNGV. CDR3: CASSLEAGGHSEQFF. The CDR3 bases are TGTGCCAGCAGCTTAGAAGCGGGGGGCCATAGTGAGCAGTTCTTC.

J is TRBJ2-5 and V is TRBV10-2, with 8 bases identical to TRBD2. The junction had 9 bases not matched to a gene; V was cut back by 5 bases and J by 4 bases. The CDR3 spans 15 residues. Germline assignment: CDR1 WSHSY and CDR2 SAAADI. The CDR3 region has the DNA TGCGCCAGCAGTCCCAGCGGGGCGGGGGGAGAGACCCAGTACTTC. This codes for CASSPSGAGGETQYF.

About this clonotype itself: It is likely a read error: a sequence one base away is far more abundant. V gene TRBV11-2 combines with J gene TRBJ1-1, with D uncertain. The CDR3 totals 12 residues. Germline CDR1 is SGHAT and CDR2 is FQNNGV. The CDR3 reads CASSPAGRIASF. CDR3 coding DNA: TGTGCCAGCTCTCCGGCGGGTCGGATAGCTTCCTTT. The whole variable domain, remainder taken from reference TRBV11-2 and TRBJ1-1, is EAGVAQSPRYKIIEKRQSVAFWCNPISGHATLYWYQQILGQGPKLLIQFQNNGVVDDSQLPKDRFSAERLKGVDSTLKIQPAKLEDSAVYLCASSPAGRIASFGQGTRLTVV.